This T cell receptor (beta chain) was captured by sequencing in a study of control samples from healthy donors and cancer patients (dated by TCRdb to about 2020). As to this clone: Its antigen is currently not known. No base-level quality is on record; no much larger clone is a single base apart.

Relative to germline, V is missing 5 bases and J is missing 0 bases, with 19 bases of the junction outside any gene match. In the germline V gene (reference sequence), CDR1 corresponds to MNHEY and CDR2 to SMNVEV. The CDR3 holds 20 amino acids from the cysteine to the phenylalanine. The CDR3 DNA has 60 bases and is translated from base 1. The library was produced with the immunoSEQ multiplex PCR assay. Entries here come from immuneACCESS through TCRdb and include only in-frame sequences with V and J called. Some clones fail to appear in such tables; in the studies checked, an unresolved V gene covers under half of the shortfall, and the cause of the remainder is unknown. For this sample there are 400,000 to 500,000 clones; 75% to 95% appear just once. The leading ten clones occupy 5.5% to 8% of the sample.

What was sequenced was PBMCs. The receptor chain draws on TRBV27 and TRBJ2-4; 7 central nucleotides agree with TRBD2. This sequence originates from a middle-aged man with head and neck cancer. The nucleotides read TGTGCCAGCAGTCCCAAGTCCCGGGACTACCGTTACCTAGCCAAAAACATTCAGTACTTC. This sequence encodes CASSPKSRDYRYLAKNIQYF.